The T cell receptor beta chain under discussion was sequenced for a study of T cells in Graves' hyperthyroidism and ophthalmopathy. A note on this clonotype: This may arise from a read error, as a much more abundant clone is one base away.

Amplified TCR beta CDR3 regions derived from RNA transcripts. When the TCR CDR3 underwent first-round RT-PCR, the HTBI primer set was used. TCRdb fed the multiplex PCR reads into MiXCR, producing one record per CDR3 protein. The sample shows 500,000 to 600,000 distinct CDR3 sequences, nearly 20% of them seen only once. This TCR was sampled from a man aged 40-49 years with Graves' ophthalmopathy. Material for sequencing was blood.

CDR3 sequence reads: CASSRPLSVTEAFF. CDR3 nucleotides: TGTGCCAGCAGCCGTCCCCTCTCTGTAACTGAAGCTTTCTTT. V is TRBV6-1 and J is TRBJ1-1; no clear D gene. This CDR3 is built from 14 residues. Germline CDR1 reads MNHNS; CDR2 reads SASEGT. The V end was cut by 6 bases, the J end by 5 bases, with 16 bases between.